This T cell receptor beta chain was profiled in a study of blood T cell repertoires in COVID-19. Turning to the study itself: T cells, B-cell-depleted T cells, or PBMCs provided the cDNA or gDNA that served as material.

The CDR3 runs to 16 residues. The V gene's germline CDR1 is SGDLS and CDR2 YYNGEE. The V and J ends lost 3 bases and 5 bases respectively, with 20 bases between them. TCRdb's copy holds only in-frame clones and misses some; the assay was immunoSEQ multiplex PCR. The sample shows under 500,000 clones, roughly 90% of them seen only once. The V and J genes are TRBV9 and TRBJ1-1; a weak D match, TRBD1 (5 bases). The sequence was obtained from a woman under 40 with acute or convalescent COVID-19. Sequenced material: peripheral blood. In DNA, the CDR3 is TGTGCCAGCAGCGCCGGTACCGGGACGGGGGGAACTGAAGCTTTCTTT. Translation gives CASSAGTGTGGTEAFF.